This T cell receptor beta chain comes out of a study of T-cell reconstitution after alpha-beta-depleted transplantation in children. Study-wide results and caveats: T-cell counts and diversity at one year post-transplant came mainly from newly produced T cells.

CDR1 and CDR2 from the germline V gene are SGHRS and YFSETQ. The junction had 7 bases not matched to a gene; V was cut back by 0 bases and J by 12 bases. The length of the CDR3 is 13 residues. It was with unique molecular identifiers that the TCRbeta library was prepared. TCRdb re-called the PCR reads through MiXCR, storing one row per CDR3 protein. The top ten hold approximately 5% of the sample, which has fewer than 1 million distinct CDR3 sequences, about 15% seen once. A word on this clonotype: The antigen remains undetermined.

The chain uses TRBV5-1 and TRBJ1-1; TRBD1 matches 8 bases. Source: PBMCs, mostly from graft donor cells, taken 360 days after TCRalphabeta/CD19-depleted stem cell transplant. The sequence came from a male patient younger than 18 who had a stem cell transplant for acute lymphoblastic leukemia, so the T cells may come from the graft donor. In DNA, the CDR3 is TGCGCCAGCAGCTTGGAAGGGCAGGGGGCAACTTTCTTT. It specifies CASSLEGQGATFF.